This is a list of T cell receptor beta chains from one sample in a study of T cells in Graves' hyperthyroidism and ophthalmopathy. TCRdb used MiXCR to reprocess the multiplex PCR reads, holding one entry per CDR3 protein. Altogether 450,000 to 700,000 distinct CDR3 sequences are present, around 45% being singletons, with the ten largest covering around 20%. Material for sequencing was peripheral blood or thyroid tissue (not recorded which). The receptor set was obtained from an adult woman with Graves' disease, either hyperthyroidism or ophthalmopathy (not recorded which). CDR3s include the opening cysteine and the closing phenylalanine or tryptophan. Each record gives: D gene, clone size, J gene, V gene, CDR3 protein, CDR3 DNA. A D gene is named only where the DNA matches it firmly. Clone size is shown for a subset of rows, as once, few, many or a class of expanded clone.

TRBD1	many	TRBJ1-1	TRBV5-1	CASSNDRGNTEAFF	TGCGCCAGCAGTAATGACAGGGGAAACACTGAAGCTTTCTTT
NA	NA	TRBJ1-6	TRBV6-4	CASSDPASGYYNSPLHF	TGTGCCAGCAGTGACCCTGCTAGCGGATACTATAATTCACCCCTCCACTTT
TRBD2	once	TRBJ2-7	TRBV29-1	CSVKTSGSSYEQYF	TGCAGCGTTAAAACTAGCGGGAGCTCCTACGAGCAGTACTTC
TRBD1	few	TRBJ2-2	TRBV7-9	CASSTGQPGELFF	TGTGCCAGCAGCACGGGACAGCCCGGGGAGCTGTTTTTT
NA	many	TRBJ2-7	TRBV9	CASSVGLGPSYEQYF	TGTGCCAGCAGCGTAGGGCTAGGACCCTCCTACGAGCAGTACTTC
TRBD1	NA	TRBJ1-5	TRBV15	CATSPTGEAGNQPQHF	TGTGCCACCAGCCCGACAGGGGAGGCGGGCAATCAGCCCCAGCATTTT
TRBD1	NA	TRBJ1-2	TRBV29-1	CSVEDRTGGIVGYTF	TGCAGCGTTGAAGATCGGACAGGGGGCATCGTTGGCTACACCTTC
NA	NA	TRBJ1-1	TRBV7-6	CASSFYICSAKQTGMNTEAFF	NA
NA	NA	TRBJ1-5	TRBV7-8	CASSPQEFNQPQHF	TGTGCCAGCAGCCCACAGGAGTTTAATCAGCCCCAGCATTTT
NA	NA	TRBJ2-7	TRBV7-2	CASSDRSRVYEQYF	TGTGCCAGCAGCGACAGGAGCAGGGTTTACGAGCAGTACTTC
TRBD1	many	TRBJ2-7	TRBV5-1	CASSQPDRGFYEQYF	TGCGCCAGCAGTCAGCCCGACAGGGGGTTCTACGAGCAGTACTTC
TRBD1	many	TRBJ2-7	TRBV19	CASSTGTGYYEQYF	TGTGCCAGTAGTACAGGGACAGGGTACTACGAGCAGTACTTC
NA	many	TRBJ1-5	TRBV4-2	CASSQAGSSTQPQHF	TGTGCCAGCAGCCAAGCGGGGAGTTCGACTCAGCCCCAGCATTTT
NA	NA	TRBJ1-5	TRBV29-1	CSVVDTNDQPQHF	TGCAGCGTTGTGGACACAAACGATCAGCCCCAGCATTTT
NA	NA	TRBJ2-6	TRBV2	CASIRGETGANVLTF	TGTGCCAGCATTAGGGGGGAGACTGGGGCCAACGTCCTGACTTTC
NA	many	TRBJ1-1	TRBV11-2	CASTARGNEAFF	TGTGCCAGCACGGCTCGGGGGAATGAAGCTTTCTTT
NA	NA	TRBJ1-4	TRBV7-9	CASNLSGSLKLFF	TGTGCCAGCAACTTAAGTGGCAGCCTAAAACTGTTTTTT
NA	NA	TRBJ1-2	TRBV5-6	CASSRTSHFNYGYTF	TGTGCCAGCAGCCGGACATCCCATTTTAACTATGGCTACACCTTC
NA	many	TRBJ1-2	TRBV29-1	CSVDWAPGSNYGYTF	TGCAGCGTTGATTGGGCCCCCGGATCGAACTATGGCTACACCTTC
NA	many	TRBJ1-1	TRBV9	CASSVGRNQNTEAFF	TGTGCCAGCAGCGTAGGTCGGAATCAGAACACTGAAGCTTTCTTT
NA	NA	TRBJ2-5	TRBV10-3	CAISLRGNQETQYF	TGTGCCATCAGCCTCAGGGGCAACCAAGAGACCCAGTACTTC
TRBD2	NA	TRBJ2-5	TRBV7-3	CASGTSDQETQYF	TGTGCCTCCGGGACTAGCGACCAAGAGACCCAGTACTTC
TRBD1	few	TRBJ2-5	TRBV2	CASSETGTGLRETQYF	TGTGCCAGCAGTGAAACGGGGACAGGGTTACGTGAGACCCAGTACTTC
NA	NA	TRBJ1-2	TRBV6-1	CASRSHYDSPSAGYTF	TGTGCCAGCAGAAGCCATTACGACAGTCCCTCCGCGGGCTACACCTTC
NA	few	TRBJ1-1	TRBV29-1	CSFGENTEAFF	TGCAGCTTTGGGGAAAACACTGAAGCTTTCTTT
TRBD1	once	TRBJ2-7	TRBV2	CASRDGQGTINEQYF	TGTGCCAGCAGGGACGGACAGGGGACGATAAACGAGCAGTACTTC
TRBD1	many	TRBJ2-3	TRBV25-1	CASSGGQGRTDTQYF	TGTGCCAGCAGTGGGGGACAGGGGAGGACAGATACGCAGTATTTT
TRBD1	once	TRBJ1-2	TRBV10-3	CAISESGQALF	TGTGCCATCAGTGAGTCCGGACAGGCCCTCTTC
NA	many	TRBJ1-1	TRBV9	CASSPRWVNTEAFF	TGTGCCAGCAGCCCTCGATGGGTGAACACTGAAGCTTTCTTT
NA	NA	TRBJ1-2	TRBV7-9	CASGLGDYGYTF	TGTGCCAGCGGGTTAGGGGACTATGGCTACACCTTC
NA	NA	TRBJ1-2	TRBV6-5	CASSYHVGGYTF	TGTGCCAGCAGTTACCACGTCGGAGGCTACACCTTC
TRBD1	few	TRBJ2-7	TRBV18	CASSLSGQGDEQYF	TGTGCCAGCTCACTAAGCGGACAGGGGGACGAGCAGTACTTC
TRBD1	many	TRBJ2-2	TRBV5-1	CASSLQGANTGELFF	TGCGCCAGCAGCTTACAGGGGGCGAACACCGGGGAGCTGTTTTTT
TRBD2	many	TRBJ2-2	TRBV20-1	CSAITGLAGDHGELFF	TGCAGTGCTATCACCGGACTAGCGGGAGACCACGGGGAGCTGTTTTTT
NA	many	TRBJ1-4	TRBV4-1	CASSQVGQSGYEKLFF	TGCGCCAGCAGCCAAGTCGGACAGAGCGGATATGAAAAACTGTTTTTT
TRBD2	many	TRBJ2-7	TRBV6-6	CASSYSLAGWRGAYEQYF	TGTGCCAGCAGTTATAGTTTAGCGGGATGGAGAGGCGCCTACGAGCAGTACTTC